This entry describes one T cell receptor (beta chain). This clone was counted a few times. Its antigen target is currently unknown. The record has no base qualities; no much larger clone is one base away. The library was made by the immunoSEQ multiplex PCR assay. Following the manufacturer's protocol, the hsTCRB Kit was used to amplify rearranged TCR beta chain sequences. TCRB libraries were sequenced on an Illumina MiSeq. On the study's bioinformatics: The proprietary platform of the kit vendor was used for demultiplexing, trimming and gene mapping. Imported from immuneACCESS, the table was reduced by TCRdb to in-frame sequences with V and J called. These copies leave out some clones; in studies compared against another copy, an unresolved V gene accounts for under half, and the cause of the remainder is not known. That table is the source of V, J and clone size, and D and trimming were worked out from the DNA. Recorded for this sample are around 64,000 clones; more than 70% of them occurred a single time. The biggest ten clones account for approximately 4.2% of the sample.

This record comes from a study of a mutant IDH1 vaccine in newly diagnosed glioma (dated by TCRdb to about 2021). Study-level background: The roughly 33 treated patients were roughly 62% male and around 40% female, with a mean age of around 40 years. Before enrollment, most patients had been given radiochemotherapy with temozolomide as standard therapy, while the rest had received either radiotherapy alone or temozolomide alone. Peripheral blood samples were drawn at six visits, namely V03 (baseline), V05, V07, V10, V12 and V13. Longitudinal TCRB deep sequencing was done for 25 to 30 treated patients, wherever samples were available for exploratory analyses. Paper-wide results and their limitations: No apparent relationship was observed between pseudoprogression and alterations in the top peripheral T cell clonotypes detected by TCRB sequencing. Immune responses induced by the vaccine were seen in over 90% of patients across multiple MHC alleles. It was noted by the authors that analyses of patient blood samples could not be reproduced owing to sample limitations. Availability determined which PBMC samples were chosen for TCRB deep sequencing.

Trimmed from V: 0 bases; trimmed from J: 6 bases; junction bases lacking a gene match: 15. Based on the germline V gene, the CDR1 and CDR2 sequences are LGHNT and FRNRAP. The CDR3 sequence holds 20 residues, the cysteine and phenylalanine included. The CDR3 DNA has 60 bases and is translated from base 1. The sample's time point label, in plain terms: baseline, week 1 (first vaccination visit). What the treatment or condition label conveys for this sample: pre-vaccination baseline after standard-of-care therapy. Newly diagnosed WHO grade 3 or 4 IDH1-mutant astrocytomas showing loss of nuclear ATRX were present in the donors. The samples were drawn from NOA16, a multicentre, single-arm, open-label phase I trial in Germany that tested a mutant IDH1 peptide vaccine in humans for the first time. For immunogenicity testing, the blood drawn at visit V03 was used as the baseline sample. Genomic DNA for TCRB sequencing was isolated from EDTA blood with the DNeasy Blood and Tissue Kit.

The TCR was taken from a woman aged 18-35 years with glioma. Some clones in this sample may be carry-over from other donors' samples. Rearrangement joined TRBV12-5 to TRBJ1-5; 12 bases in the junction line up with TRBD1. The sample in question was peripheral blood mononuclear cells (PBMCs), obtained from a glioma patient treated with radiotherapy, temozolomide or both. The CDR3 reads CASGLVLPGTGGRGSQPQHF. The bases are TGTGCTAGTGGTTTGGTATTACCGGGGACAGGGGGCCGAGGAAGTCAGCCCCAGCATTTT.